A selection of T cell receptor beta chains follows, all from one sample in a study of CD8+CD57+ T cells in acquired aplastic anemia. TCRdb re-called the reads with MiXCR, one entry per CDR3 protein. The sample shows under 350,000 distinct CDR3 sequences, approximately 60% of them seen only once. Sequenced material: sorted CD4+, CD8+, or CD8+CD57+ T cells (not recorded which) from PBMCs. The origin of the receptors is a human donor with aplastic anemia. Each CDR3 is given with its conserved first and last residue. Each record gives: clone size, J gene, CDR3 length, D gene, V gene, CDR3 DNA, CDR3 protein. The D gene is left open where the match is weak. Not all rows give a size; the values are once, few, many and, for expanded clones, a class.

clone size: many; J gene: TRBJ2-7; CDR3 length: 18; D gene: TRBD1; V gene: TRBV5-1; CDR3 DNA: TGCGCCAGCAGCTTGGGTTGGTCTTGGACAGGGATCTCCTACGAGCAGTACTTC; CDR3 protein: CASSLGWSWTGISYEQYF
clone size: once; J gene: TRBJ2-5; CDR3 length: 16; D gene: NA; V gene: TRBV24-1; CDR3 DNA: TGTGCCACCAGTGCCCCCACTGGGGGGGCCCAAGAGACCCAGTACTTC; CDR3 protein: CATSAPTGGAQETQYF
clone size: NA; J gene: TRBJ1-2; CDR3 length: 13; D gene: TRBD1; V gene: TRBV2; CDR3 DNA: TGTGCCAGCATGGACAGGCCGTGGGGTGGCTACACCTTC; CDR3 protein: CASMDRPWGGYTF
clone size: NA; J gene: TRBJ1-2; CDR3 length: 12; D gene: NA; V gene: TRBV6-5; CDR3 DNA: TGTTCCGCAGGGAGGGCGGTCGGGGGCTTCACCTTC; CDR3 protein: CSAGRAVGGFTF
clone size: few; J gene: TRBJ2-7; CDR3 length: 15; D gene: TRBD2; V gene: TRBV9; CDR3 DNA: TGTGCCAGCAGCGTAGTTCCTAGCGGTCAATACGAGCAGTACTTC; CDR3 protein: CASSVVPSGQYEQYF
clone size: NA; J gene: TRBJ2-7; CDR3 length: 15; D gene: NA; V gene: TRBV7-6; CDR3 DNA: TGTGCCAGCAGCTCACAGGGACCCCCAGGGTCCGAGCAGTACTTC; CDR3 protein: CASSSQGPPGSEQYF
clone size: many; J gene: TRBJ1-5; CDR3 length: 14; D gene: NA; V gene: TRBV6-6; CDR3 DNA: TGTGCCAGCAGTCCAGGGGCCGAGGGTCAGCCCCAGCATTTT; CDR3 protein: CASSPGAEGQPQHF
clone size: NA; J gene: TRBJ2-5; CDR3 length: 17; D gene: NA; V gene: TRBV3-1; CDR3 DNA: TGTGCCAGCAGCCAAGATTCGGGTTTGGCCGGGTGGGGGACCCAGTACTTC; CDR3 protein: CASSQDSGLAGWGTQYF
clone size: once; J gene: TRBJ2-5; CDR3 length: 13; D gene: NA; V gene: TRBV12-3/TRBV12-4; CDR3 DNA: TGTGCCAGCAACCCCGGCCGACAAGAGACCCAGTACTTC; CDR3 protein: CASNPGRQETQYF
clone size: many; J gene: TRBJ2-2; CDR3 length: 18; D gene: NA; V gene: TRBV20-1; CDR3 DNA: TGCAGTGCTAGTTTCCGGGGCAGGCTGAAAAGGGTGGCCGGGGAGCTGTTTTTT; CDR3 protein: CSASFRGRLKRVAGELFF
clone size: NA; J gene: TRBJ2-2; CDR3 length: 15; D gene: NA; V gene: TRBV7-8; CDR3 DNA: TGTGCCAGCAGCGGAGAGGGGACACGGACCGGGGAGCTGTTTTTT; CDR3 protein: CASSGEGTRTGELFF
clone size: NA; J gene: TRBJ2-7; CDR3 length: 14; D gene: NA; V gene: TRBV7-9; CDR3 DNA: TGTGCCAGCAGCTTTATGGTTCTGCAATCCGAGCAGTACTTC; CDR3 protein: CASSFMVLQSEQYF
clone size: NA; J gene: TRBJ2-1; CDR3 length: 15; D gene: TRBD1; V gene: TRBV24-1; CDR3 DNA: TGTGCCACCTCCATCGACAGGGAACCCTACAATGAGCAGTTCTTC; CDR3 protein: CATSIDREPYNEQFF
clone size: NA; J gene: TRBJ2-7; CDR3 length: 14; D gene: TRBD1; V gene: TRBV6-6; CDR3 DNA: TGTGCCAGCAGTTACGGCGGGACAGGGGGAGAGCAGTACTTC; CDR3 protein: CASSYGGTGGEQYF
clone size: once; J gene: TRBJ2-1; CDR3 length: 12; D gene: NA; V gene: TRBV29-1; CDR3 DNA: TGCAGCGTTGGGACGTCCCCGTCTGAGCAGTTCTTC; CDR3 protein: CSVGTSPSEQFF
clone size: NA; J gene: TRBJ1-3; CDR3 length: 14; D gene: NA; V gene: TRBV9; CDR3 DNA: TGTGCCAGCAGCCAAGGGGGGCCTGGAAACACCATATATTTT; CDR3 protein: CASSQGGPGNTIYF
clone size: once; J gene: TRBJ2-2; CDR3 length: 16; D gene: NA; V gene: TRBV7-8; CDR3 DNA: TGTGCCAGCAGCTCCCCCGGAAGGAAGAACACCGGGGAGCTGTTTTTT; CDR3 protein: CASSSPGRKNTGELFF
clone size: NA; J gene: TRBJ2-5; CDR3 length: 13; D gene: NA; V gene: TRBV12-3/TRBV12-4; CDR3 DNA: TGTGCCAGCAGGACGACAGTTACTGGGACCCAGTACTTC; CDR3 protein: CASRTTVTGTQYF
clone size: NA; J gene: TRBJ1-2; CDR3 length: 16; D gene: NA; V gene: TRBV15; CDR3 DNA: TGTGCCACCAGCAGAGAGGACAGCGCCAAAGTCTATGGCTACACCTTC; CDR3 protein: CATSREDSAKVYGYTF
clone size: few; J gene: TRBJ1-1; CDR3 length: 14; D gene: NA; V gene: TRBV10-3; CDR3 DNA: TGTGCCATCAGTGAGTTGGGGACGAACACTGAAGCTTTCTTT; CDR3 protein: CAISELGTNTEAFF
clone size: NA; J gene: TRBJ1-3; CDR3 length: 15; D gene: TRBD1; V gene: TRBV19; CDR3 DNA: TGTGCCAGTAGTCCCCGGCCGACAGGGGGAAACACCATATATTTT; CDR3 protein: CASSPRPTGGNTIYF
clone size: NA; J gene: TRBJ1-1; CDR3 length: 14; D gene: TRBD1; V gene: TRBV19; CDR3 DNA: TGTGCCAGTAGAATCGGGACAGGGAACACTGAAGCTTTCTTT; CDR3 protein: CASRIGTGNTEAFF
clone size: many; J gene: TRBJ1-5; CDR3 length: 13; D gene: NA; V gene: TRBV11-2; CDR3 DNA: TGTGCCAGCAGCCCGGACACCAATCAGCCCCAGCATTTT; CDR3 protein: CASSPDTNQPQHF
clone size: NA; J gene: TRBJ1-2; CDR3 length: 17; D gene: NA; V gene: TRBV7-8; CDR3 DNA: TGTGCCAGCAGCTCCCCCTCCGGGACTGTAGCTAACTATGGCTACACCTTC; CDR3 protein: CASSSPSGTVANYGYTF
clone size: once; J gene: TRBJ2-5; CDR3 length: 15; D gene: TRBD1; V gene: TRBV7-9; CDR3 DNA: TGTGCCAGCAGCTCGGCACCGACAGGGGAAGAGACCCAGTACTTC; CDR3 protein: CASSSAPTGEETQYF
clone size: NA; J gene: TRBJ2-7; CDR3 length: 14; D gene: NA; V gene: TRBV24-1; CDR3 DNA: TGTGCCACCAGTGATTCTGGGACGGCCTACGAGCAGTACTTC; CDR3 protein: CATSDSGTAYEQYF
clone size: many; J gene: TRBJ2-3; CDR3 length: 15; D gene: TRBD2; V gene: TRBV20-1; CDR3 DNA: TGCAGTGCTAGAGGCACTAGCGGGATGACAGATACGCAGTATTTT; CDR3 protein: CSARGTSGMTDTQYF
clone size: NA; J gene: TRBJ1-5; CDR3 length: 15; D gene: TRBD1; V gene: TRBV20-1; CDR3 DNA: TGCAGTGCTAGTTTTTCGGGACAGCCCAATCAGCCCCAGCATTTT; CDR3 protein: CSASFSGQPNQPQHF
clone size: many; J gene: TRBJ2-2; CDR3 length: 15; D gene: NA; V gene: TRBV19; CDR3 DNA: TGTGCCAGTAGTACCTCCAGGGGGAACACCGGGGAGCTGTTTTTT; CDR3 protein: CASSTSRGNTGELFF
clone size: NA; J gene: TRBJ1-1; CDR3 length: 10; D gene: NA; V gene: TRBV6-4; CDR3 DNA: TGTGCCAGCAGTCCCATGGTAGCTTTCTTT; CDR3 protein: CASSPMVAFF
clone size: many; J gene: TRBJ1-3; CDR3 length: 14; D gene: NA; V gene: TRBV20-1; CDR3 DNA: TGCAGTGCTAGAGATGGGGGCTCTGGAAACACCATATATTTT; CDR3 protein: CSARDGGSGNTIYF
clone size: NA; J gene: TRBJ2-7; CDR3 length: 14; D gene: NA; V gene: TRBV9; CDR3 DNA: TGTGCCAGCAGCGTAGAAACGGAAACCTACGAGCAGTACTTC; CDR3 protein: CASSVETETYEQYF
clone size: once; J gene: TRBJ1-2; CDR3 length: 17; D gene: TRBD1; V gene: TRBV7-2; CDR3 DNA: TGTGCCAGCAGCGAAGAGACAGGGGGCGCGAGGGATTATGGCTACACCTTC; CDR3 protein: CASSEETGGARDYGYTF
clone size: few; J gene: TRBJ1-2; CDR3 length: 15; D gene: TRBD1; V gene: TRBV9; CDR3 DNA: TGTGCCAGCAGCGTAGGAGGACAGGGAAACTATGGCTACACCTTC; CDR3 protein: CASSVGGQGNYGYTF
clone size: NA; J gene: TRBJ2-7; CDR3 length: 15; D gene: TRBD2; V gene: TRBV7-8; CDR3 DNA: TGTGCCGGCAGCCACCGACTAGCGGGAGGGAAGGAGCAGTACTTC; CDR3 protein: CAGSHRLAGGKEQYF
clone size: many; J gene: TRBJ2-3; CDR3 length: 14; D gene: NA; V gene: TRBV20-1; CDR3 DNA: TGCAGTGCTAGAGTCGGCGCTGTCGCAGATACGCAGTATTTT; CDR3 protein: CSARVGAVADTQYF
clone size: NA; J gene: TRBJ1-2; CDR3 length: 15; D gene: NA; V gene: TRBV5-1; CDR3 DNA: TGCGCCAGCAGCGCGGCCGAAACAGGGTTAGGTGGCTACACCTTC; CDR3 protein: CASSAAETGLGGYTF
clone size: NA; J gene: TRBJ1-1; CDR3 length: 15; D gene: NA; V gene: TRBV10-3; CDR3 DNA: TGTGCCATCAGTGAGTCTACAGGGTTGGACACTGAAGCTTTCTTT; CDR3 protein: CAISESTGLDTEAFF
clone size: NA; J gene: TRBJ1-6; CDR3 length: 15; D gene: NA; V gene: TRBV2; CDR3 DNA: TGTGCCAGCAGACGGAACAGTTCGGTGGGTTCACCCCTCCACTTT; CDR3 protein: CASRRNSSVGSPLHF
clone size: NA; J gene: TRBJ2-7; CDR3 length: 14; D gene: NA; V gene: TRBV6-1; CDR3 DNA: TGTGCCAGCAGTCTCCGGGACAACCCCTACGAGCAGTACTTC; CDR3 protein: CASSLRDNPYEQYF
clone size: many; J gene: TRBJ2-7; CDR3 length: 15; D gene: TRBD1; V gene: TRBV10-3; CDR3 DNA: TGTGCCATCAAGCTGGGACAGGGGGGTTCCTACGAGCAGTACTTC; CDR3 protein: CAIKLGQGGSYEQYF
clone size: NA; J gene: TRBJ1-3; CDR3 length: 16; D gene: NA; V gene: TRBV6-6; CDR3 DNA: TGTGCCAGCCTTTACTCCGGGCAGTCCTCTGGAAACACCATATATTTT; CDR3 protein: CASLYSGQSSGNTIYF